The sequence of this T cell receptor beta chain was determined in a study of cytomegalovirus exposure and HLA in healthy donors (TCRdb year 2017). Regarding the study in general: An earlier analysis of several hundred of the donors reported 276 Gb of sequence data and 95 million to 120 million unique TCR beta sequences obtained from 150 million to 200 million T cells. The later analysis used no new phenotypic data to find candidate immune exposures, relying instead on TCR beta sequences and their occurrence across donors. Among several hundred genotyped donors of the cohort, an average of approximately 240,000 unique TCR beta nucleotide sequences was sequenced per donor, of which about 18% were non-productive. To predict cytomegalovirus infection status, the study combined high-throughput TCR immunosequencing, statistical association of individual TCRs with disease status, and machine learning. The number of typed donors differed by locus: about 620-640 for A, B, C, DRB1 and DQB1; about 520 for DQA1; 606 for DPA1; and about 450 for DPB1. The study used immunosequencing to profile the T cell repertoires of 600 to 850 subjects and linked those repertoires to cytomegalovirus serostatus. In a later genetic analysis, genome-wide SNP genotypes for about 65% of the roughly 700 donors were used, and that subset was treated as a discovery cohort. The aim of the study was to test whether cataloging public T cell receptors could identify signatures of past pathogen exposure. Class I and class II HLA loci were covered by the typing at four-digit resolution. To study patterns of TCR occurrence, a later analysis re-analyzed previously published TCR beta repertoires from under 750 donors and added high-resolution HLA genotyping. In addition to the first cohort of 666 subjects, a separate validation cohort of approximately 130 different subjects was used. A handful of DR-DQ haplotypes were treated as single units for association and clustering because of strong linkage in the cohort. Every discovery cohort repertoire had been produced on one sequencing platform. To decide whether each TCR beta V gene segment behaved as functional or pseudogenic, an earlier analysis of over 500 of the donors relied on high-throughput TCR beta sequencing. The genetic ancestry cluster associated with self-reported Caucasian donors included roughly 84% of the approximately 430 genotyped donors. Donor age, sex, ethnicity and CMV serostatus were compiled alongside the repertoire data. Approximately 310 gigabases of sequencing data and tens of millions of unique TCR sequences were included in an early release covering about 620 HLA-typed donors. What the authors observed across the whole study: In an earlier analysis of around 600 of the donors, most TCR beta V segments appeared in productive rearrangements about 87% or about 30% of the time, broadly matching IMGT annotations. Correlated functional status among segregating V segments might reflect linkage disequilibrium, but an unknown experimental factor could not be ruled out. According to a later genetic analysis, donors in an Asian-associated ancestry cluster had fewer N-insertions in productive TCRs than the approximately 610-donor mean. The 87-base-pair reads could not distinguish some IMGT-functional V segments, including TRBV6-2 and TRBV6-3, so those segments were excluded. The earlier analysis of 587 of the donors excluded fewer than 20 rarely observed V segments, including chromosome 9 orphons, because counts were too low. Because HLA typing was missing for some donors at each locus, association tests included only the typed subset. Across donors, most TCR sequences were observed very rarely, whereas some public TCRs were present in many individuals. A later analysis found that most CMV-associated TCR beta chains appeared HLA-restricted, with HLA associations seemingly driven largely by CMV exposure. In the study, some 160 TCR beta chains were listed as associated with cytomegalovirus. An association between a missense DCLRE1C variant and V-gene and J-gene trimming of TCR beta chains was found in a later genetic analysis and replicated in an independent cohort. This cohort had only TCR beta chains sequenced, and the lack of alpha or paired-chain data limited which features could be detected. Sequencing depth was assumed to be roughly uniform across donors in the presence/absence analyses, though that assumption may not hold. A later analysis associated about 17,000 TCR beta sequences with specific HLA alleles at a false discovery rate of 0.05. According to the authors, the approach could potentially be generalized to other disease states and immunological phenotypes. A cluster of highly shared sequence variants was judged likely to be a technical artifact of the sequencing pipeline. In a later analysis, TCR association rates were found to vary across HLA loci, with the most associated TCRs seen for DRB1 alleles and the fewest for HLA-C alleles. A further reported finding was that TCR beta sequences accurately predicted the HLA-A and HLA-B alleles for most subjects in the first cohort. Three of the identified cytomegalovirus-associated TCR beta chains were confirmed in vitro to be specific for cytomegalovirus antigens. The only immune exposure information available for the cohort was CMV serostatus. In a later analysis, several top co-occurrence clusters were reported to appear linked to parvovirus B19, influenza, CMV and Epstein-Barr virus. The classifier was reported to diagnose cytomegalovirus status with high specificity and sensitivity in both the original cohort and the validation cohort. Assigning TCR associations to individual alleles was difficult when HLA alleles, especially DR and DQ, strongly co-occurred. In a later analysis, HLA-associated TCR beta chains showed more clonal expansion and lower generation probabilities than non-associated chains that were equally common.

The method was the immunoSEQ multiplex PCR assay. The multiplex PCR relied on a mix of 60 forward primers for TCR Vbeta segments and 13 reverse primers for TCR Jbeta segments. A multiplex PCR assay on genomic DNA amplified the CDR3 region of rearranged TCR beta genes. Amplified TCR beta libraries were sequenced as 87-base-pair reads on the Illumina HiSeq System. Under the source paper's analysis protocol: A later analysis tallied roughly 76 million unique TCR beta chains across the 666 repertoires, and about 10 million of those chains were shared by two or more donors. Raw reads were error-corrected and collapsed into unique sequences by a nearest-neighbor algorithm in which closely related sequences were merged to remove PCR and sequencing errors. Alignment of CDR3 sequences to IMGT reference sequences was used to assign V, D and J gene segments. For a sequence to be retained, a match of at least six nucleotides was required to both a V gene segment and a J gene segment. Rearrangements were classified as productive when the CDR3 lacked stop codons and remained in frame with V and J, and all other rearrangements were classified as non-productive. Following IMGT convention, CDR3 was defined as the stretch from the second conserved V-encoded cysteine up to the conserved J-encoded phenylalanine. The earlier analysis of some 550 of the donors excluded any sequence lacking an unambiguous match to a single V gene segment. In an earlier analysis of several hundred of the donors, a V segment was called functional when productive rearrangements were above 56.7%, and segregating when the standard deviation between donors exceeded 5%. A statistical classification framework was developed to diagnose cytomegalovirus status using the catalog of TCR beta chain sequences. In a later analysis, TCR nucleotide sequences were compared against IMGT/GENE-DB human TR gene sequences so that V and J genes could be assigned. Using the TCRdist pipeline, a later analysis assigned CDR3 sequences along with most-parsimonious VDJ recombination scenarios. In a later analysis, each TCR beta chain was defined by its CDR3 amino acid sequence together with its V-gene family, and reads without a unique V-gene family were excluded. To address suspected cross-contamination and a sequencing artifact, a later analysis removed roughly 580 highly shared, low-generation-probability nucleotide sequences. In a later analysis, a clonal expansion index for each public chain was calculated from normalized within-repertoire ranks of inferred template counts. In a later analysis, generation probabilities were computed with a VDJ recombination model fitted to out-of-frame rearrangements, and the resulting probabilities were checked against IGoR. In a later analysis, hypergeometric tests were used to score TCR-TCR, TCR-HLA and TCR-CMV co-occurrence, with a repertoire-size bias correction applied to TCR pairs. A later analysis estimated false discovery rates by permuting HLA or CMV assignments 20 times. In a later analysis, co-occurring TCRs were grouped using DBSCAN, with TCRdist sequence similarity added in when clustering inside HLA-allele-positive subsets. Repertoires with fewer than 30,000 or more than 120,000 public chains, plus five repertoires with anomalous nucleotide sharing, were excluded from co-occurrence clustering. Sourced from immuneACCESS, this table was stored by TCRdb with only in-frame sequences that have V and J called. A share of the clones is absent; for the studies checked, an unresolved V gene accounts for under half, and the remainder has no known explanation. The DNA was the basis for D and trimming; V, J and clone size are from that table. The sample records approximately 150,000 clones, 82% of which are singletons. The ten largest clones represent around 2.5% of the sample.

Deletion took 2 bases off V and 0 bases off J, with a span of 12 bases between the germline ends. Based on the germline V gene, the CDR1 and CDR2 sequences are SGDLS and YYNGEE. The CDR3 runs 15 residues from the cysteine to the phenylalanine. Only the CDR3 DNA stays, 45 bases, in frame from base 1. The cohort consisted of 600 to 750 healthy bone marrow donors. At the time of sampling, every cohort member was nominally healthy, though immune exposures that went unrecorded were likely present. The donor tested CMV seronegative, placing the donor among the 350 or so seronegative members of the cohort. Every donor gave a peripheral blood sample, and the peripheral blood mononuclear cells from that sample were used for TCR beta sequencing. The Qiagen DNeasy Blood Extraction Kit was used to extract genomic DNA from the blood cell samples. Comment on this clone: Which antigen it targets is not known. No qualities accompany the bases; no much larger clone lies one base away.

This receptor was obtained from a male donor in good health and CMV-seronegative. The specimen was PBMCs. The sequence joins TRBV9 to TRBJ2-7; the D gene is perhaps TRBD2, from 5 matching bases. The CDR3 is CASSVDIGSSYEQYF. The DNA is TGTGCCAGCAGCGTCGATATTGGGAGCTCCTACGAGCAGTACTTC.